This T cell receptor (beta chain) was obtained from a study of T-cell memory formation after mild COVID-19. The CDR3 length is 13 residues. Between the trimmed V and J ends, which lost 6 bases and 1 base, there was a span of 10 bases. Germline V gives CDR1 SGHKS, CDR2 YYEKEE (reference sequence). TCRdb itself ran the 5' RACE reads through MiXCR, one entry per CDR3 protein. Among 150,000 to 200,000 distinct CDR3 sequences listed, roughly 15% were seen once. The sequencing input was PBMCs or a T cell subset sorted from them (not recorded which). The receptor's source is an adult woman who had mild COVID-19 (a few samples of this study predate the infection). Cell type and time point are not known. V gene TRBV5-5 combines with J gene TRBJ2-5; no definite D call. CDR3 loop: CASNVRSQETQYF. CDR3 nucleotide sequence: TGTGCCAGCAATGTCAGATCCCAAGAGACCCAGTACTTC. Filled out from reference TRBV5-5 and TRBJ2-5, the complete variable domain reads DAGVTQSPTHLIKTRGQQVTLRCSPISGHKSVSWYQQVLGQGPQFIFQYYEKEERGRGNFPDRFSARQFPNYSSELNVNALLLGDSALYLCASNVRSQETQYFGPGTRLLVL.